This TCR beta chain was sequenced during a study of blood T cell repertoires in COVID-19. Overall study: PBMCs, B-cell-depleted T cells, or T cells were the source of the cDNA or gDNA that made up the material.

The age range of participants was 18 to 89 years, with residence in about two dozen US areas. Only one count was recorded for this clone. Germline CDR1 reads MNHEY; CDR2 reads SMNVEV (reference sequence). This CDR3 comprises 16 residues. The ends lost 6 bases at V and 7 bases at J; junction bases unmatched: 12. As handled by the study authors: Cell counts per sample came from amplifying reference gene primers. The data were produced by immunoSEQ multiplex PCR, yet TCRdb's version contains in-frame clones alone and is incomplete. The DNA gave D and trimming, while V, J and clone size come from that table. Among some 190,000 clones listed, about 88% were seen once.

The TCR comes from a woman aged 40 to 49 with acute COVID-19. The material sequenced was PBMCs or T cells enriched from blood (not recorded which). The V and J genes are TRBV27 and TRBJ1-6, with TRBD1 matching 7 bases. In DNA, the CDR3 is TGTGCCAGCAGCTACAGACAGGGTAGAAGGAATTCACCCCTCCACTTT. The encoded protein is CASSYRQGRRNSPLHF.